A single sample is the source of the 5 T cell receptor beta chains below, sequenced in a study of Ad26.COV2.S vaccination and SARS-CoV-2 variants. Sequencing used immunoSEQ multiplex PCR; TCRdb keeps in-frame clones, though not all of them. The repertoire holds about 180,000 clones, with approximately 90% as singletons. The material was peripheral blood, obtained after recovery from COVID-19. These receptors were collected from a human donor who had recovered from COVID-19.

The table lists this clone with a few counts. CDR3 bases: TGTGCCAGCAGGGAAAGGACAGGGCCTCAGCCCCAGCATTTT. It encodes CASRERTGPQPQHF. The rearrangement uses TRBV2 and TRBJ1-5; 8 positions match TRBD1. The CDR3 sequence is 14 residues long. Trimming cost V 6 bases and J 6 bases; bases outside gene matches: 7. In germline, CDR1 is SNHLY, CDR2 FYNNEI.

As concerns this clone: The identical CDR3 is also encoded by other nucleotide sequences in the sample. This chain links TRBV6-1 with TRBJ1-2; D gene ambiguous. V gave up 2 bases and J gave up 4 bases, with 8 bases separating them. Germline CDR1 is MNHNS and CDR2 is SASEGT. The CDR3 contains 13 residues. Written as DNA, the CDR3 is TGTGCCAGCAGTGAATTGGGAAGCTATGGCTACACCTTC. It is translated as CASSELGSYGYTF.

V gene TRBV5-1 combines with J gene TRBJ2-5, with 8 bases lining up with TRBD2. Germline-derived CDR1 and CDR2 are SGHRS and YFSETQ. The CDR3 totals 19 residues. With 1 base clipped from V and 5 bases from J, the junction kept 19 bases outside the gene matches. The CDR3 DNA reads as TGCGCCAGCAGCTTGAGGAGCTGGCGGGGGGCCAAACAGCGGGAGACCCAGTACTTC. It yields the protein CASSLRSWRGAKQRETQYF.

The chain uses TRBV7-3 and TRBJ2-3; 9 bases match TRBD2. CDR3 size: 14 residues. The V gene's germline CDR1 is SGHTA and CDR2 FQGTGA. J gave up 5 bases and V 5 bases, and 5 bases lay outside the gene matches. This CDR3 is CASSRNSGGDTQYF. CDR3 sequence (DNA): TGTGCCAGCAGCCGAAATAGCGGGGGAGATACGCAGTATTTT.

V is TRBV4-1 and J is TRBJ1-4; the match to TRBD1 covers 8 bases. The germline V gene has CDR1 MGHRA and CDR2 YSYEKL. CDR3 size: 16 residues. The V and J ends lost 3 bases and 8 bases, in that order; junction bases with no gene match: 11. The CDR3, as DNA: TGCGCCAGCAGCCAGCAGCCCGGGACAGGTGGGGAAAAACTGTTTTTT. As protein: CASSQQPGTGGEKLFF.